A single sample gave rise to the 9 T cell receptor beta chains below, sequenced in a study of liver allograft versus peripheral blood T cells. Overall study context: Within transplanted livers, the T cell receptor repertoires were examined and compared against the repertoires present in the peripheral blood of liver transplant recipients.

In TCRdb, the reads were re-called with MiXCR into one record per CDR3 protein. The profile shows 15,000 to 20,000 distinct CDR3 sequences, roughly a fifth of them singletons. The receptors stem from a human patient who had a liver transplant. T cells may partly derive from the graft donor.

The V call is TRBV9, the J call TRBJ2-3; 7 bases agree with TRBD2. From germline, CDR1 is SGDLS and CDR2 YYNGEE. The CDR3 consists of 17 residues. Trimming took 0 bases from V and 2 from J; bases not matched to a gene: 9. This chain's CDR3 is CASSVEEGLSFTDTQYF. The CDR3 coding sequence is TGTGCCAGCAGCGTAGAGGAGGGACTATCTTTCACAGATACGCAGTATTTT.

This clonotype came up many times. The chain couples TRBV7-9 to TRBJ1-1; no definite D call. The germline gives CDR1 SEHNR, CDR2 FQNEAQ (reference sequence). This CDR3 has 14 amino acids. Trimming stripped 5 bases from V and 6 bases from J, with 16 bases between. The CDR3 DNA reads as TGTGCCAGCAGCCCGCGGCCGGGCGGGCCTGAAGCTTTCTTT. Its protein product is CASSPRPGGPEAFF. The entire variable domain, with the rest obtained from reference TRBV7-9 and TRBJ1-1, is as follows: DTGVSQNPRHKITKRGQNVTFRCDPISEHNRLYWYRQTLGQGPEFLTYFQNEAQLEKSRLLSDRFSAERPKGSFSTLEIQRTEQGDSAMYLCASSPRPGGPEAFFGQGTRLTVV.

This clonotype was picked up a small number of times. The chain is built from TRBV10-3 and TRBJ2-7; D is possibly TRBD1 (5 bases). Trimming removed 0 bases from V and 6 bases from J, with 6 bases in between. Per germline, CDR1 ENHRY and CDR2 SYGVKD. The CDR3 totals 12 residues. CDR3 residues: CAISESRGEQYF. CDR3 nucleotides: TGTGCCATCAGTGAGTCAAGGGGCGAGCAGTACTTC.

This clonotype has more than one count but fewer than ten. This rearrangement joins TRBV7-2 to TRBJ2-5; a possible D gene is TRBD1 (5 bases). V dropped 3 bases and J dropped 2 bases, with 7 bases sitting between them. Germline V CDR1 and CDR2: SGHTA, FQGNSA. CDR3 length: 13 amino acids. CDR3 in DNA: TGTGCCAGCAGCTTTAGGGGTCAAGAGACCCAGTACTTC. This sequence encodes CASSFRGQETQYF.

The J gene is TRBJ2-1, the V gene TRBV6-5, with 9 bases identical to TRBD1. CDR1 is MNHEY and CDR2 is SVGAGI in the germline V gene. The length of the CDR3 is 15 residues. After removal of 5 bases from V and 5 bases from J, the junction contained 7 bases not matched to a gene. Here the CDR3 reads CASSNRDRVDNEQFF. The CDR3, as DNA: TGTGCCAGCAGTAACCGGGACAGGGTTGACAATGAGCAGTTCTTC.

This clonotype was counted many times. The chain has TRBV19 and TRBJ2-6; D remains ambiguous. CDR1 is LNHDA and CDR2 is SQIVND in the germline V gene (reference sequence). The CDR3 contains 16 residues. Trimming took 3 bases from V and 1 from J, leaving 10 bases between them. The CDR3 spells CASSIRTLSGANVLTF. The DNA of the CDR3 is TGTGCCAGTAGTATTCGGACGTTGTCTGGGGCCAACGTCCTGACTTTC.

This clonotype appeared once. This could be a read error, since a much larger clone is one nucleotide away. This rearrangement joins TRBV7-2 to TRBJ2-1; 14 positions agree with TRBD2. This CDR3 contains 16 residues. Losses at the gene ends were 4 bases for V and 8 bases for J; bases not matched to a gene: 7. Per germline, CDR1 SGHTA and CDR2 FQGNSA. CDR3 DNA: TGTGCCAGCAGCTCCCGACTAGCGGGAGGGCCATATGAGCAGTTCTTC. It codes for CASSSRLAGGPYEQFF.

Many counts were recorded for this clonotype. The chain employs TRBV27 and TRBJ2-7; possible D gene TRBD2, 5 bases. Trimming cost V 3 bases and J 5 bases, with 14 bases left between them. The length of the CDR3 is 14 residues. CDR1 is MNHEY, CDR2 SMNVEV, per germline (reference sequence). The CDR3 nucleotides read TGTGCCAGCAGTTTTGTAGCGAATTCCGACGAGCAGTACTTC. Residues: CASSFVANSDEQYF.

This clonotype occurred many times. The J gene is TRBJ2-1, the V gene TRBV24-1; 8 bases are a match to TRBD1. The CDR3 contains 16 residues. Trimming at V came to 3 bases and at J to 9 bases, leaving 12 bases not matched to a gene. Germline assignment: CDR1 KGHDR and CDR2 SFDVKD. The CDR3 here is CATSDPKTDRVGEQFF. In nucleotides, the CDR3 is TGTGCCACCAGTGATCCCAAAACGGACAGGGTGGGTGAGCAGTTCTTC.